The sequence of this TCR beta chain was determined in a study of CD8 T cells in Susac syndrome. Study-level findings and limits: CD4+ T cell repertoires in Susac syndrome lacked clonal expansion.

Negative isolation was used for CD8+ and CD4+ T cells and FACS enrichment for TEMRA cells. Random hexamers were used to reverse transcribe about 0.45 to 1 ug of RNA. From the immunoSEQ multiplex PCR reads, TCRdb called clonotypes with MiXCR, one entry per CDR3 protein. The table has about 150,000 distinct CDR3 sequences, 90% to 97% seen once. Trimming took 0 bases from V and 1 from J, leaving 6 bases between them. The CDR3 runs to 14 residues. Germline loops: CDR1 LNHNV, CDR2 YYDKDF (reference sequence). About this clonotype itself: Its antigen is still unknown.

The receptor's source is a human donor with Susac syndrome. The genes are TRBV15 and TRBJ2-5, with D hard to call. Sequenced: CD4+ T cells from PBMCs. Written as DNA, the CDR3 is TGTGCCACCAGCAGAGAAAGCTTCCAAGAGACCCAGTACTTC. Encoded protein: CATSRESFQETQYF.